The 4 T cell receptor beta chains below were found in one sample sequenced in a study of shared clonotypes between healthy human individuals. The protocol was immunoSEQ multiplex PCR, while the TCRdb copy is restricted to in-frame clones and leaves out a portion. The table lists about 380,000 clones, 90% to 97% of them singletons, with more than 0.3% in the top ten. Sequenced material: memory CD8+ T cells sorted from blood. As to subset: CD45RO+ cells pooled with CCR7-negative TemRA cells. Receptors originate from a man aged 25 to 40 in good health.

This chain uses TRBV5-1 with TRBJ2-7, with 9 bases lining up with TRBD1. Germline V CDR1 and CDR2: SGHRS, YFSETQ. The CDR3 contains 14 residues. After removal of 6 bases from V and 1 base from J, the junction contained 5 bases not matched to a gene. The CDR3 DNA reads as TGCGCCAGCAAAGCCGGGACAGGGTCCTACGAGCAGTACTTC. It translates to CASKAGTGSYEQYF.

This clone was recorded only once. CDR3 loop: CASSSLLAGPYNEQFF. CDR3 nucleotide sequence: TGTGCCAGCAGTTCCTTACTAGCGGGGCCCTACAATGAGCAGTTCTTC. The chain couples TRBV28 to TRBJ2-1; 10 positions agree with TRBD2. The CDR3 is 16 amino acids. Trimming cost V 4 bases and J 2 bases; bases outside gene matches: 5. The germline gives CDR1 MDHEN, CDR2 SYDVKM. Using reference TRBV28 and TRBJ2-1 for the parts outside the CDR3, the full variable domain is DVKVTQSSRYLVKRTGEKVFLECVQDMDHENMFWYRQDPGLGLRLIYFSYDVKMKEKGDIPEGYSVSREKKERFSLILESASTNQTSMYLCASSSLLAGPYNEQFFGPGTRLTVL.

The rearrangement uses TRBV4-2 and TRBJ1-1, with D possibly being TRBD1 (6 bases). The ends were cut back, 4 bases at V and 3 bases at J, with 12 bases in the middle. Germline V gene sequence: CDR1 LGHNA, CDR2 YNFKEQ. CDR3 length: 14 amino acids. Written as DNA, the CDR3 is TGTGCCAGCAGCCCACTAGCAGGGGACACTGAAGCTTTCTTT. Translating it yields CASSPLAGDTEAFF.

The chain employs TRBV19 and TRBJ2-1, with D possibly TRBD1 on 5 matching bases. The germline V and J ends were trimmed by 6 bases and 4 bases, with 7 bases remaining between them. Germline CDR1 LNHDA, CDR2 SQIVND (reference sequence). The CDR3 sequence is 12 residues long. Written as DNA, the CDR3 is TGTGCCAGTAGCCGACAGTACAATGAGCAGTTCTTC. This sequence encodes CASSRQYNEQFF.